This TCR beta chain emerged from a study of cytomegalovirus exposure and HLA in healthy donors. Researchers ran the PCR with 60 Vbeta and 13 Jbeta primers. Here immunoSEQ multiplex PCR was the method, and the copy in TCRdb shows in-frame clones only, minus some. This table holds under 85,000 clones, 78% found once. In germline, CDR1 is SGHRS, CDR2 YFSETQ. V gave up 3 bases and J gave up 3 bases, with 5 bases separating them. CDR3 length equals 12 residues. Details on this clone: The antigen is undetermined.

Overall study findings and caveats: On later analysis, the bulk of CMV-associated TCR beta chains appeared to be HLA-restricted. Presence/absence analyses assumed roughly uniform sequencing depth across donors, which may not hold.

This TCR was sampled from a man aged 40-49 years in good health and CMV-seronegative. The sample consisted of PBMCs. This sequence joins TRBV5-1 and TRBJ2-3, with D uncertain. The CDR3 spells CASSSLTDTQYF. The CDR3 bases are TGCGCCAGCAGCTCGTTAACAGATACGCAGTATTTT.